The 18 T cell receptor beta chains below come from one sample, sequenced in a study of cytotoxic CD8 clonotypes in ibrutinib-treated CLL. This table comes from immunoSEQ multiplex PCR, and its TCRdb copy is limited to in-frame clones, with some not included. The table has 190,000 or so clones, roughly 72% seen once; the top ten hold under 15%. Sequenced here: PBMCs, sampled after 24 months of ibrutinib treatment. Every receptor here comes from a human donor with chronic lymphocytic leukemia.

The rearrangement joins TRBV5-5 to TRBJ2-5, with D hard to call. The length of the CDR3 is 12 residues. Deletions cut 3 bases from V and 3 bases from J, with 6 bases between. CDR1 and CDR2 (germline): SGHKS, YYEKEE (reference sequence). CDR3 in DNA: TGTGCCAGCAGCTCGATGGAAGAGACCCAGTACTTC. Amino acid sequence: CASSSMEETQYF.

The J gene is TRBJ1-4, the V gene TRBV11-2, with D perhaps TRBD1 (5 bases). Germline-derived CDR1 and CDR2 are SGHAT and FQNNGV. This CDR3 is built from 14 residues. V was pared by 1 base and J by 5 bases, with 8 bases between. The CDR3 sequence: CASSLAGLNEKLFF. In nucleotides, the CDR3 is TGTGCCAGCAGCTTAGCAGGGCTGAATGAAAAACTGTTTTTT.

The chain joins TRBV18 to TRBJ2-7; 10 bases align to TRBD2. Germline V CDR1 and CDR2: KGHSH, LQKENI. CDR3 length: 16 residues. V trimming: 5 bases; J trimming: 0 bases; junction bases outside the gene matches: 7. The CDR3 DNA reads TGTGCCAGCTCAGAGACTAGCGGGCGAGGCTCCTACGAGCAGTACTTC. This encodes CASSETSGRGSYEQYF.

The V and J genes are TRBV9 and TRBJ2-7; the D call may be TRBD1 or TRBD2 (6 bases each). This CDR3 contains 16 residues. The germline CDR1 and CDR2 sequences are SGDLS and YYNGEE. Between the trimmed V and J ends, which lost 0 bases and 5 bases, there was a span of 18 bases. The CDR3 is CASSVDGWGASHEQYF. The CDR3 region has the DNA TGTGCCAGCAGCGTAGATGGCTGGGGGGCGTCCCACGAGCAGTACTTC.

The V gene is TRBV4-1, the J gene TRBJ1-1; the D gene is possibly TRBD1 (6 bases). Between the trimmed V and J ends, which lost 4 bases and 0 bases, there was a span of 12 bases. This CDR3 is 15 amino acids long. The V gene's germline CDR1 is MGHRA and CDR2 YSYEKL. DNA of the CDR3: TGCGCCAGCAGCCCAGGGGTACAGGTGAACACTGAAGCTTTCTTT. This gives the protein CASSPGVQVNTEAFF.

This clone was counted between two and nine times. The chain combines TRBV10-3 with TRBJ2-1, with 8 bases lining up with TRBD1. This CDR3 region has 15 residues. Germline V gives CDR1 ENHRY, CDR2 SYGVKD. Trimming took 2 bases from V and 9 from J; bases not matched to a gene: 9. The CDR3 DNA reads as TGTGCCATCAGTGAGGAGACAGGGGCCAGTCTTGAGCAGTTCTTC. Its protein is CAISEETGASLEQFF.

The genes are TRBV7-2 and TRBJ2-3; weak D call: TRBD2 (6 bases). V lost 2 bases and J lost 5, with 23 bases in between. There are 18 residues in the CDR3. Germline V CDR1 and CDR2: SGHTA, FQGNSA. CDR3 sequence (DNA): TGTGCCAGCAGCTTATCTCGTGCGCGCCGTATGCGGGGAGATACGCAGTATTTT. It translates to CASSLSRARRMRGDTQYF.

The rearrangement links TRBV6-1 to TRBJ1-1; D is uncertain. This CDR3 comprises 14 residues. Germline lookup yields CDR1 MNHNS and CDR2 SASEGT. The germline V and J ends were trimmed by 5 bases and 5 bases, with 15 bases remaining between them. The CDR3, as DNA: TGTGCCAGCAGTCCCCCAGGTGTACGGACTGAAGCTTTCTTT. Protein product: CASSPPGVRTEAFF.

J is TRBJ1-5 and V is TRBV5-4, with D uncertain. V was clipped by 2 bases and J by 3 bases, with 15 bases between them. In germline, CDR1 is SGHNT, CDR2 YYREEE (reference sequence). The CDR3 has 16 amino acids. The CDR3, as DNA: TGTGCCAGCAGCTTTTTTGGGCAGGAGTCCAATCAGCCCCAGCATTTT. Translating it yields CASSFFGQESNQPQHF.

This chain joins TRBV27 and TRBJ2-7; 12 bases line up with TRBD2. CDR1 and CDR2 from the germline V gene are MNHEY and SMNVEV (reference sequence). CDR3 length: 15 residues. V shed 5 bases and J 3 bases; nucleotides not matched to a gene: 5. The CDR3 DNA sequence: TGTGCCAGCAGTCCCGGACTAGCGGGAATCTACGAGCAGTACTTC. It encodes CASSPGLAGIYEQYF.

This clone was seen more than once but under ten times. The chain has TRBV7-2 and TRBJ2-1, with D maybe TRBD2 (6 bases). CDR3 length: 15 amino acids. CDR1 is SGHTA, CDR2 FQGNSA, per germline. V gave up 1 base and J gave up 3 bases, with 10 bases separating them. The CDR3 region is CASSLVGGGYNEQFF. For the CDR3, the DNA is TGTGCCAGCAGCTTAGTGGGGGGAGGCTACAATGAGCAGTTCTTC.

The chain combines TRBV6-1 with TRBJ1-2, with 8 bases aligning to TRBD1. The CDR3 has 15 amino acids. Germline CDR1 is MNHNS and CDR2 is SASEGT. V shed 6 bases and J 3 bases; nucleotides not matched to a gene: 9. This CDR3 is CASRDTGGFYYGYTF. The DNA for the CDR3 is TGTGCCAGCAGGGATACAGGGGGATTTTACTATGGCTACACCTTC.

This chain connects TRBV5-4 to TRBJ1-2; TRBD1 matches at 10 bases. The CDR3 extends over 14 amino acids. The germline CDR1 and CDR2 sequences are SGHNT and YYREEE (reference sequence). The V gene end was trimmed by 4 bases and the J gene end by 5 bases; junction bases not matched to a gene: 5. The CDR3 region is CASSLRQGAYGYTF. The DNA for the CDR3 is TGTGCCAGCAGCCTACGACAGGGGGCATATGGCTACACCTTC.

DNA for the CDR3: TGTGCCAGCAGTGATTCCGGGGGCTCGGAGACCCAGTACTTC. Protein: CASSDSGGSETQYF. The gene calls are TRBV6-4 and TRBJ2-5; D is possibly TRBD1 or TRBD2 (6 bases each). The V end lost 3 bases, the J end lost 5 bases, and 13 bases lay between the germline ends. The CDR3 sequence is 14 residues long. Germline lookup yields CDR1 MRHNA and CDR2 SNTAGT.

The V gene is TRBV4-2, the J gene TRBJ2-5; TRBD1 or TRBD2 may be the D gene (5 bases each). The V and J ends lost 2 bases and 4 bases respectively, with 17 bases between them. Per germline, CDR1 LGHNA and CDR2 YNFKEQ. The CDR3 runs to 16 residues. As DNA, the CDR3 is TGTGCCAGCAGCCAAAATCCGGGACCGCAGGTAGAGACCCAGTACTTC. Protein product: CASSQNPGPQVETQYF.

This chain links TRBV15 with TRBJ1-1, with D unresolved. This CDR3 is 16 amino acids long. V gave up 0 bases and J gave up 1 base, with 12 bases separating them. CDR1 is LNHNV, CDR2 YYDKDF, per germline (reference sequence). CDR3 sequence (DNA): TGTGCCACCAGCAGAGACCTCCCTCACGGGAACACTGAAGCTTTCTTT. Protein sequence: CATSRDLPHGNTEAFF.

This clone was picked up one time. This chain uses TRBV5-1 with TRBJ2-5; 7 nucleotides agree with TRBD2. V lost 0 bases and J lost 4; bases outside the gene matches: 3. This CDR3 region has 14 residues. CDR1 is SGHRS, CDR2 YFSETQ, per germline. The DNA for the CDR3 is TGCGCCAGCAGCTTGGCCACGGGGGGAGAGACCCAGTACTTC. Protein product: CASSLATGGETQYF.

The V and J genes are TRBV6-5 and TRBJ1-1; possible D gene TRBD1, 5 bases. The CDR3 has 15 residues. The germline V gene encodes CDR1 MNHEY and CDR2 SVGAGI. Trimming removed 5 bases from V and 2 bases from J, with 15 bases in between. CDR3 bases: TGTGCCAGCAGTCCACGGGACCGTCGAAACACTGAAGCTTTCTTT. This codes for CASSPRDRRNTEAFF.